This T cell receptor (beta chain) is from a study of response to subunit inactivated influenza vaccine. TCRdb re-analysed the RT-PCR reads in MiXCR, keeping a single row per CDR3 protein. The sample contains about 620,000 distinct CDR3 sequences, about 10% of which appear only once. Trimming took 4 bases from V and 7 from J; bases not matched to a gene: 11. Germline V gene sequence: CDR1 SGHRS, CDR2 YFSETQ. The CDR3 runs to 18 residues. General study findings and limits: With each seasonal influenza vaccination, the authors suggested, few new T cells are recruited.

Note on this clonotype: Its antigen is unidentified.

This specimen consisted of PBMCs from blood, obtained on the day of vaccination. The chain recombines TRBV5-1 with TRBJ2-1; 16 bases map to TRBD2. The source is a man aged 50-60 years who received an inactivated influenza vaccine. This CDR3 reads CASSTQGLAGGPWNEQFF. Here the CDR3 DNA reads TGCGCCAGCAGCACTCAGGGACTAGCGGGGGGGCCCTGGAATGAGCAGTTCTTC. The full variable domain, its missing parts supplied by reference TRBV5-1 and TRBJ2-1, is KAGVTQTPRYLIKTRGQQVTLSCSPISGHRSVSWYQQTPGQGLQFLFEYFSETQRNKGNFPGRFSGRQFSNSRSEMNVSTLELGDSALYLCASSTQGLAGGPWNEQFFGPGTRLTVL.